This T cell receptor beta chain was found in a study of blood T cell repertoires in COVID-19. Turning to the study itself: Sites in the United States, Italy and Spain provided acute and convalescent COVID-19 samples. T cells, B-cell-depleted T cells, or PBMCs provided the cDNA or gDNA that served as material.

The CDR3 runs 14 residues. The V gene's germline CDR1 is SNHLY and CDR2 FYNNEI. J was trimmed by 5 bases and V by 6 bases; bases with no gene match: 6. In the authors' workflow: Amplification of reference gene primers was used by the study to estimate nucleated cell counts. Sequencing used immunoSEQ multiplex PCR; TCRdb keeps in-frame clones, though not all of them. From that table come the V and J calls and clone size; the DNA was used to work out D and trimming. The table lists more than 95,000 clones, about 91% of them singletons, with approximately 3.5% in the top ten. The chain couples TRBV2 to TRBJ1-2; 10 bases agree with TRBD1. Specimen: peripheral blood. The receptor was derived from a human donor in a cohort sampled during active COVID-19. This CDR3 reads CASRRTGGSYGYTF. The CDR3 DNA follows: TGTGCCAGCAGAAGGACAGGGGGTAGTTATGGCTACACCTTC.